These 28 T cell receptor beta chains originate from one sample sequenced in a study of cytomegalovirus exposure and HLA in healthy donors. Here immunoSEQ multiplex PCR was the method, and the copy in TCRdb shows in-frame clones only, minus some. Of 95,000 to 150,000 clones in the sample, approximately 87% were seen once. Source material: PBMCs. The source of these receptors is a woman younger than 30 in good health and CMV-seropositive.

CDR3 in DNA: TGTGCCAGTAAACCCCGGGCGGGGGCGCGGGGCAATCAGCCCCAGCATTTT. Translation: CASKPRAGARGNQPQHF. V gene TRBV19 combines with J gene TRBJ1-5; D is perhaps TRBD1 (6 bases). The germline V and J ends were trimmed by 7 bases and 2 bases, with 21 bases remaining between them. Germline loops: CDR1 LNHDA, CDR2 SQIVND (reference sequence). The CDR3 is made up of 17 amino acids. Full variable domain (remainder filled in from reference TRBV19 and TRBJ1-5): DGGITQSPKYLFRKEGQNVTLSCEQNLNHDAMYWYRQDPGQGLRLIYYSQIVNDFQKGDIAEGYSVSREKKESFPLTVTSAQKNPTAFYLCASKPRAGARGNQPQHFGDGTRLSIL.

DNA for the CDR3: TGTGCCAGCAGCTTAGACCGGGTTACTAATGAAAAACTGTTTTTT. It specifies CASSLDRVTNEKLFF. The chain carries TRBV7-8 and TRBJ1-4, with unresolved D. Trimming stripped 1 base from V and 2 bases from J, with 8 bases between. The CDR3 consists of 15 residues. CDR1 is SGHVS and CDR2 is FQNEAQ in the germline V gene.

The V call is TRBV14, the J call TRBJ2-5, with D maybe TRBD1 (6 bases). The germline CDR1 and CDR2 sequences are SGHDN and FVKESK. This CDR3 comprises 16 residues. The V end was cut by 2 bases, the J end by 4 bases, with 17 bases between. CDR3 nucleotide sequence: TGTGCCAGCAGCCAATCCAGGGGCGCGGTTGCAGAGACCCAGTACTTC. This sequence encodes CASSQSRGAVAETQYF. The entire variable domain, with the rest obtained from reference TRBV14 and TRBJ2-5, is as follows: EAGVTQFPSHSVIEKGQTVTLRCDPISGHDNLYWYRRVMGKEIKFLLHFVKESKQDESGMPNNRFLAERTGGTYSTLKVQPAELEDSGVYFCASSQSRGAVAETQYFGPGTRLLVL.

A remark on this clone: One end of the junction varies from germline; a read error may be responsible. This rearrangement joins TRBV7-6 to TRBJ2-3, with a weak D call TRBD1 (7 bases). The CDR3 runs to 17 residues. Germline V lookup: CDR1 SGHVS, CDR2 FNYEAQ. The CDR3 here is CASSSSQGFTSTATQYF. The CDR3 bases are TGTGCCAGCAGCTCCTCACAGGGGTTCACTAGCACAGCTACGCAGTATTTT.

The chain links TRBV7-6 to TRBJ2-7; 8 nucleotides match TRBD2. Losses at the gene ends were 4 bases for V and 0 bases for J; bases not matched to a gene: 8. The CDR3 has 16 residues. CDR1 and CDR2 (germline): SGHVS, FNYEAQ. Here the CDR3 reads CASSSYSGKSSYEQYF. The CDR3 DNA sequence: TGTGCCAGCAGCTCATATAGCGGGAAATCCTCCTACGAGCAGTACTTC.

The chain combines TRBV11-2 with TRBJ2-7; D is unresolved. The germline V gene encodes CDR1 SGHAT and CDR2 FQNNGV. CDR3 size: 14 residues. V was shortened by 4 bases and J by 2 bases, with 12 bases between the two germline ends. This chain's CDR3 is CASSSPKPPYEQYF. CDR3 nucleotide sequence: TGTGCCAGCAGCTCCCCCAAGCCGCCCTACGAGCAGTACTTC. Variable domain in full (rest from reference TRBV11-2 and TRBJ2-7): EAGVAQSPRYKIIEKRQSVAFWCNPISGHATLYWYQQILGQGPKLLIQFQNNGVVDDSQLPKDRFSAERLKGVDSTLKIQPAKLEDSAVYLCASSSPKPPYEQYFGPGTRLTVT.

The V and J genes are TRBV6-1 and TRBJ1-1; D remains unclear. Germline V gene lookup returns CDR1 MNHNS and CDR2 SASEGT. The CDR3 is 12 amino acids. Trimming left V 6 bases short and J 6 bases short, with 11 bases between. DNA of the CDR3: TGTGCCAGCAGGGGAGGTGGAGCTGAAGCTTTCTTT. Translating gives CASRGGGAEAFF.

CDR3 sequence reads: CASSQDLRGTNEKLFF. The DNA for the CDR3 is TGCGCCAGCAGCCAAGATCTGCGGGGGACTAATGAAAAACTGTTTTTT. The chain links TRBV4-1 to TRBJ1-4; possibly TRBD1 for D (5 bases). This CDR3 is 16 amino acids long. Per the germline V gene, CDR1 is MGHRA and CDR2 is YSYEKL. Trimming left V 0 bases short and J 2 bases short, with 10 bases between.

V is TRBV9 and J is TRBJ2-1, with TRBD2 matching 11 bases. Germline CDR1 reads SGDLS; CDR2 reads YYNGEE. The junction had 9 bases not matched to a gene; V was cut back by 0 bases and J by 7 bases. The CDR3 loop spans 17 amino acids. In nucleotides, the CDR3 is TGTGCCAGCAGCGTAGTAGGAATGGCTAGCGGGAGGAATGAGCAGTTCTTC. Protein sequence: CASSVVGMASGRNEQFF.

V and J are TRBV9 and TRBJ2-1, with 13 bases fitting TRBD2. The CDR3 totals 18 residues. With V trimmed by 0 bases and J by 8 bases, 11 bases remained unmatched. The germline V gene has CDR1 SGDLS and CDR2 YYNGEE. The CDR3: CASSVAGTSGARGHEQFF. The CDR3 DNA follows: TGTGCCAGCAGCGTAGCGGGGACTAGCGGGGCCCGCGGCCATGAGCAGTTCTTC.

V usage is TRBV13 and J usage is TRBJ1-1, with D possibly TRBD1 on 5 matching bases. The CDR3 contains 17 residues. Germline V CDR1 and CDR2: PRHDT, FYEKMQ (reference sequence). The V end lost 2 bases, the J end lost 3 bases, and 19 bases lay between the germline ends. CDR3 sequence reads: CASSLSLGGRRDTEAFF. Here the CDR3 DNA reads TGTGCCAGCAGCTTAAGTTTGGGGGGGAGAAGGGACACTGAAGCTTTCTTT.

The chain combines TRBV4-2 with TRBJ2-1; TRBD1 aligns across 10 bases. The CDR3 extends over 16 amino acids. CDR1 LGHNA and CDR2 YNFKEQ come from the germline V gene. J was trimmed by 2 bases and V by 2 bases; bases with no gene match: 3. DNA of the CDR3: TGTGCCAGCAGCCAACCCGGGACAGGGGCCTACAATGAGCAGTTCTTC. Protein sequence: CASSQPGTGAYNEQFF.

The CDR3 protein is CASSFTSGGGNEQFF. The CDR3 DNA follows: TGTGCCAGCAGTTTTACTAGCGGAGGGGGGAATGAGCAGTTCTTC. The chain employs TRBV28 and TRBJ2-1, with TRBD2 identical over 8 bases. This CDR3 region has 15 residues. Germline CDR1 and CDR2: MDHEN and SYDVKM. J was trimmed by 7 bases and V by 3 bases; bases with no gene match: 8.

On this clone: The same CDR3 also results from other DNA sequences found in this sample. This sequence joins TRBV11-2 and TRBJ2-7, with D perhaps TRBD1 (6 bases). Germline-derived CDR1 and CDR2 are SGHAT and FQNNGV. The CDR3 contains 14 residues. The ends were cut back, 1 base at V and 1 base at J, with 8 bases in the middle. The CDR3 loop reads CASSLGTGSYEQYF. The CDR3 bases are TGTGCCAGCAGCTTAGGTACAGGGTCCTACGAGCAGTACTTC.

The genes are TRBV9 and TRBJ2-5, with 8 bases fitting TRBD1. J lost 5 bases, V lost 0 bases, and 6 bases had no gene match. Germline loops: CDR1 SGDLS, CDR2 YYNGEE. The CDR3 covers 15 residues. CDR3 nucleotide sequence: TGTGCCAGCAGCGTAGATTTGGGGACAGGTGAGACCCAGTACTTC. Translated: CASSVDLGTGETQYF.

The chain is built from TRBV9 and TRBJ2-4; 8 positions agree with TRBD2. The CDR3 has 14 amino acids. Germline V CDR1 and CDR2: SGDLS, YYNGEE. V lost 4 bases, J lost 7 bases, and 7 bases stayed unmatched. The chain's CDR3 is CASSSAGEGNIQYF. CDR3 nucleotide sequence: TGTGCCAGCAGCTCAGCGGGAGAGGGTAACATTCAGTACTTC.

This chain joins TRBV5-4 and TRBJ1-4, with a tentative D call TRBD1 (6 bases). V was cut by 3 bases and J by 4 bases, with 13 bases left in between. Germline assignment: CDR1 SGHNT and CDR2 YYREEE (reference sequence). This CDR3 has 15 residues. The CDR3 protein is CASSSGGGRNEKLFF. In DNA, the CDR3 is TGTGCCAGCAGCTCCGGGGGGGGCCGTAATGAAAAACTGTTTTTT.

This chain uses TRBV19 with TRBJ2-3; 10 nucleotides match TRBD2. The CDR3 is 16 residues long. Trimming at V came to 1 base and at J to 4 bases, leaving 5 bases not matched to a gene. In germline, CDR1 is LNHDA, CDR2 SQIVND (reference sequence). In nucleotides, the CDR3 is TGTGCCAGTAGTATAGTCAAGCGGGGGGGTCCAGATACGCAGTATTTT. This gives the protein CASSIVKRGGPDTQYF. Full variable domain (remainder filled in from reference TRBV19 and TRBJ2-3): DGGITQSPKYLFRKEGQNVTLSCEQNLNHDAMYWYRQDPGQGLRLIYYSQIVNDFQKGDIAEGYSVSREKKESFPLTVTSAQKNPTAFYLCASSIVKRGGPDTQYFGPGTRLTVL.

The gene calls are TRBV18 and TRBJ1-5; 8 bases align to TRBD1. The V gene's germline CDR1 is KGHSH and CDR2 LQKENI. The CDR3 consists of 14 residues. The trim removed 5 bases at V and 6 bases at J, leaving 6 bases unmatched. This CDR3 is CASSTGGLAQPQHF. CDR3 sequence (DNA): TGTGCCAGCTCAACAGGGGGTTTGGCTCAGCCCCAGCATTTT.

This clone was counted once. The J gene is TRBJ2-7, the V gene TRBV9; D possibly corresponds to TRBD2 (5 bases). Germline assignment: CDR1 SGDLS and CDR2 YYNGEE. Trimming took 3 bases from V and 9 from J, leaving 16 bases between them. This CDR3 spans 13 amino acids. CDR3 coding DNA: TGTGCCAGCAGCGCCGGCGGAGGATCCGGGCAGTACTTC. It is translated as CASSAGGGSGQYF.

This chain joins TRBV7-9 and TRBJ1-6; tentative D call: TRBD1 (5 bases). The ends were cut back, 3 bases at V and 13 bases at J, with 13 bases in the middle. In germline, CDR1 is SEHNR, CDR2 FQNEAQ (reference sequence). This CDR3 contains 13 residues. Here the CDR3 reads CASSFDGGFPLHF. The DNA of the CDR3 is TGTGCCAGCAGCTTCGACGGGGGGTTCCCCCTCCACTTT.

This chain joins TRBV2 and TRBJ1-1, with 9 bases lining up with TRBD1. The junction had 7 bases not matched to a gene; V was cut back by 8 bases and J by 6 bases. The CDR3 is 13 residues long. CDR1 is SNHLY and CDR2 is FYNNEI in the germline V gene. Written as DNA, the CDR3 is TGTGCCAGCGAGGGACAGGGATGGCCTGAAGCTTTCTTT. Encoded protein: CASEGQGWPEAFF.

The chain has TRBV11-2 and TRBJ1-6; weak D call: TRBD1 (6 bases). The CDR3 length is 15 residues. Germline CDR1 reads SGHAT; CDR2 reads FQNNGV. V was trimmed by 5 bases and J by 10 bases, leaving 18 bases between them. The CDR3 protein is CASSPRRTDLSPLHF. The CDR3 region has the DNA TGTGCCAGCAGCCCTCGGAGGACAGACCTCTCACCCCTCCACTTT.

The chain uses TRBV19 and TRBJ2-1; 11 positions agree with TRBD2. The CDR3 consists of 14 residues. J lost 6 bases, V lost 5 bases, and 3 bases had no gene match. Germline assignment: CDR1 LNHDA and CDR2 SQIVND (reference sequence). The CDR3 DNA follows: TGTGCCAGTAGTTCCGGGACTAGCGGCAATGAGCAGTTCTTC. This sequence encodes CASSSGTSGNEQFF.

J is TRBJ2-2 and V is TRBV5-1; 7 bases fit TRBD2. J lost 4 bases, V lost 5 bases, and 8 bases had no gene match. Looked up from germline, CDR1 is SGHRS and CDR2 is YFSETQ. The CDR3 length is 15 residues. The CDR3 region is CASRGTTGGTGELFF. CDR3 bases: TGCGCCAGCAGAGGGACTACCGGCGGCACCGGGGAGCTGTTTTTT.

This chain uses TRBV7-8 with TRBJ2-1; D is perhaps TRBD2 (5 bases). The CDR3 is 15 amino acids. Trimming shortened V by 6 bases and J by 10 bases, and 22 bases separated the two germline ends. Germline V gene lookup returns CDR1 SGHVS and CDR2 FQNEAQ. The CDR3 reads CASSQKRLARGEQFF. The CDR3 DNA sequence: TGTGCCAGCAGTCAAAAGAGGCTAGCTCGAGGCGAGCAGTTCTTC. Supplemented by reference TRBV7-8 and TRBJ2-1, the full variable domain reads GAGVSQSPRYKVAKRGQDVALRCDPISGHVSLFWYQQALGQGPEFLTYFQNEAQLDKSGLPSDRFFAERPEGSVSTLKIQRTQQEDSAVYLCASSQKRLARGEQFFGPGTRLTVL.

With respect to this clone: A read error may account for a junction end that differs from germline. This sequence joins TRBV10-3 and TRBJ1-1; 7 bases map to TRBD1. This CDR3 has 14 amino acids. Germline CDR1 reads ENHRY; CDR2 reads SYGVKD. This chain's CDR3 is CAISDRAVNTEAFF. CDR3 sequence (DNA): TGTGCCATTAGTGACAGGGCAGTGAACACTGAAGCTTTCTTT.

This clone was recorded a few times. This chain links TRBV5-6 with TRBJ2-7; D might be TRBD2 (5 bases). Germline-derived CDR1 and CDR2 are SGHDT and YYEEEE. The CDR3 has 13 amino acids. Trimming removed 1 base at V and 3 bases at J, with 8 bases between. CDR3 region: CASSLNSGYEQYF. The DNA for the CDR3 is TGTGCCAGCAGCTTGAACAGCGGCTACGAGCAGTACTTC.